This is a list of T cell receptor beta chains from one sample in a study of shared clonotypes between healthy human individuals. TCRdb's copy holds only in-frame clones and misses some; the assay was immunoSEQ multiplex PCR. Here the sample spans roughly 1 million clones, 78% being singletons. The sequenced sample was memory CD4+ T cells from PBMCs. These receptors originate from a man aged 18-30 years in good health. Some clones in this sample may be carry-over from other donors' samples. Both conserved end residues are part of each CDR3. D genes are given only for firm matches. Only some rows state a clone size, as once, few, many or a class for expanded clones.

TRBJ2-1	once	NA	TRBV27	TGTGCCAGCAGTTTCGGACTGCGGGGGCGCTCCTACAATGAGCAGTTCTTC	CASSFGLRGRSYNEQFF
TRBJ1-5	NA	NA	TRBV19	TGTGCCAGTAGCTTACCCCAGGGTGGGGGCAATCAGCCCCAGCATTTT	CASSLPQGGGNQPQHF
TRBJ2-7	NA	NA	TRBV30	TGTGCCCAGGGGCCACTTGGGGCCTACGAGCAGTACTTC	CAQGPLGAYEQYF
TRBJ2-3	NA	NA	TRBV5-1	TGCGCCAGCAGGTCGGGCACAGATACGCAGTATTTT	CASRSGTDTQYF
TRBJ1-4	NA	NA	TRBV4-1	TGCGCCAGCAGCCAAGATACTCCGGATCCAACTAATGAAAAACTGTTTTTT	CASSQDTPDPTNEKLFF
TRBJ2-6	NA	TRBD1	TRBV5-1	TGCGCCAGCAGCTTGGGACAGGGACCTGGGGCCAACGTCCTGACTTTC	CASSLGQGPGANVLTF
TRBJ1-1	NA	NA	TRBV7-2	TGTGCCAGCAGCTTAAAAAGGACAGATGAAGCTTTCTTT	CASSLKRTDEAFF
TRBJ2-2	NA	TRBD2	TRBV11-2	TGTGCCAGCAGCTTTCTAGCGGGGCGAAACACCGGGGAGCTGTTTTTT	CASSFLAGRNTGELFF
TRBJ1-1	once	NA	TRBV5-6	TGTGCCAGCAGCTTGGCCGGGGGTCGGGACCACACTGAAGCTTTCTTT	CASSLAGGRDHTEAFF
TRBJ1-2	NA	NA	TRBV7-8	TGTGCCAGCAGCTTAGGGGGCAGTCTTCTCTATGGCTACACCTTC	CASSLGGSLLYGYTF
TRBJ2-3	NA	TRBD2	TRBV11-3	TGTGCCAGCAGCTATGGGACTAGCGCAGATACGCAGTATTTT	CASSYGTSADTQYF
TRBJ2-2	NA	NA	TRBV7-6	TGTGCCAGCAGCTCTTCTCTCTCGGTAAACACCGGGGAGCTGTTTTTT	CASSSSLSVNTGELFF
TRBJ1-2	NA	NA	TRBV18	TGTGCCAGCTCACCAGACCGTAGTGGAGCCTATGGCTACACCTTC	CASSPDRSGAYGYTF
TRBJ1-5	NA	TRBD1	TRBV7-6	TGTGCCAGCAGCGCCACAGGGGCCGATCAGCCCCAGCATTTT	CASSATGADQPQHF
TRBJ2-1	NA	TRBD2	TRBV7-6	TGTGCCAGCAGCCGGGACTATTCCAATGAGCAGTTCTTC	CASSRDYSNEQFF
TRBJ2-2	NA	TRBD1	TRBV11-3	TGTGCCAGCAGGAGACAGGGGAGCACCGGGGAGCTGTTTTTT	CASRRQGSTGELFF
TRBJ2-7	once	TRBD2	TRBV2	TGTGCCAGCAGTGTGGCTAGCGGGAGCGTTTACGAGCAGTACTTC	CASSVASGSVYEQYF
TRBJ2-2	NA	NA	TRBV11-3	TGTGCCAGCAGCTTACAGGGTTATTGGGGCACCGGGGAGCTGTTTTTT	CASSLQGYWGTGELFF
TRBJ1-2	NA	TRBD1	TRBV6-5	TGTGCCAGCACCCAGGGACAGCATAAAGGCTACACCTTC	CASTQGQHKGYTF
TRBJ1-1	few	NA	TRBV18	TGTGCCAGCTCACCGCCTCGGGACACTGAAGCTTTCTTT	CASSPPRDTEAFF
TRBJ1-5	NA	NA	TRBV7-2	TGTGCCAGCAGCCCCGGTGGTTCAAGGCCCCAGCATTTT	CASSPGGSRPQHF
TRBJ1-2	NA	NA	TRBV5-4	TGTGCCAGCAGCCCCGCAGGGCGGAAGGATGGCTACACCTTC	CASSPAGRKDGYTF
TRBJ1-1	NA	NA	TRBV7-2	TGTGCCAGCAGCCCCGGGTTTGGCTACACTGAAGCTTTCTTT	CASSPGFGYTEAFF
TRBJ2-7	NA	TRBD1	TRBV27	TGTGCCACCAAACTAAGTCAGGTAGGGGGCTCGTACGAGCAGTACTTC	CATKLSQVGGSYEQYF
TRBJ2-1	NA	TRBD2	TRBV4-3	TGCGCCAGCAGCCAAGAGTACGGGCTAGCGGGAGGGGGCAATGAGCAGTTCTTC	CASSQEYGLAGGGNEQFF
TRBJ2-2	NA	NA	TRBV9	TGTGCCAGCAGCGTAGGGGGAAGTCGCCCCGGGGAGCTGTTTTTT	CASSVGGSRPGELFF
TRBJ2-5	NA	TRBD2	TRBV5-1	TGCGCCAGCAGCTTGGCCCTCCTAGCGGGAGGGCCGTTAGAGACCCAGTACTTC	CASSLALLAGGPLETQYF
TRBJ2-7	few	NA	TRBV19	TGTGCCAGTAGTTTTGGACAGAAATACGAGCAGTACTTC	CASSFGQKYEQYF
TRBJ2-2	NA	NA	TRBV27	TGTGCCAGCAGTTCTCAGGGGCGCGGGGAGCTGTTTTTT	CASSSQGRGELFF
TRBJ2-1	NA	TRBD2	TRBV7-7	TGTGCCAGCAGCCCTTCTAGCGGGACCTACAATGAGCAGTTCTTC	CASSPSSGTYNEQFF
TRBJ2-3	NA	TRBD2	TRBV5-6	TGTGCCAGCAGCTTGAGAGGGACTAGCATTAGCACAGATACGCAGTATTTT	CASSLRGTSISTDTQYF
TRBJ1-2	NA	NA	TRBV11-2	TGTGCCAGCAGCCCAACGACAGGATTTTATGGCTACACCTTC	CASSPTTGFYGYTF
TRBJ2-7	NA	NA	TRBV5-1	TGCGCCAGCAGCTTGCCGGGACACAACTACGAGCAGTACTTC	CASSLPGHNYEQYF
TRBJ1-1	NA	NA	TRBV7-3	TGTGCCAGCAGCTTAACCGGAAGGGGCACCGAGAACACTGAAGCTTTCTTT	CASSLTGRGTENTEAFF
TRBJ1-4	once	NA	TRBV5-4	TGTGCCAGCAGCACCTCGTACGGGGGGTCGATTGAAAAACTGTTTTTT	CASSTSYGGSIEKLFF
TRBJ2-1	NA	NA	TRBV21-1	TGTGCCAGCAGCACACCTCTCCGCGGCAGCTCCTACAATGAGCAGTTCTTC	CASSTPLRGSSYNEQFF
TRBJ2-7	NA	NA	TRBV4-2	TGTGCCAGCAGCCAAGGTGCCGGGCAGGGGATGGTCTACGAGCAGTACTTC	CASSQGAGQGMVYEQYF